Shown below are 6 T cell receptor beta chains from a single sample sequenced in a study of cytomegalovirus exposure and HLA in healthy donors. Use of 60 Vbeta and 13 Jbeta primers characterized the PCR. This table comes from immunoSEQ multiplex PCR, and its TCRdb copy is limited to in-frame clones, with some not included. The repertoire table contains about 130,000 clones. The sequenced sample was PBMCs. These receptors were obtained from a man aged 18-30 years in good health and CMV-seronegative.

The genes are TRBV29-1 and TRBJ2-5, with D possibly being TRBD2 (6 bases). The CDR3 covers 18 residues. Germline assignment: CDR1 SQVTM and CDR2 ANQGSEA. V was cut by 4 bases and J by 3 bases, with 27 bases left in between. In nucleotides, the CDR3 is TGCAGCGTTGGTTTTCGTCTAGCGCAAAACGTGGGGAAAGAGACCCAGTACTTC. Its translation is CSVGFRLAQNVGKETQYF.

The genes are TRBV7-6 and TRBJ1-1; no firm D call. There are 13 residues in the CDR3. The germline V gene has CDR1 SGHVS and CDR2 FNYEAQ. The V end lost 1 base, the J end lost 12 bases, and 15 bases lay between the germline ends. The CDR3 loop is CASSLGPRAATFF. DNA for the CDR3: TGTGCCAGCAGCTTAGGACCGAGGGCTGCGACTTTCTTT.

The gene calls are TRBV5-1 and TRBJ1-4, with a tentative D call TRBD1 (5 bases). The CDR3 consists of 15 residues. V gave up 1 base and J gave up 4 bases, with 11 bases separating them. CDR1 and CDR2 (germline): SGHRS, YFSETQ. The CDR3 DNA is TGCGCCAGCAGCTTGAGGGGCATCTATAATGAAAAACTGTTTTTT. This codes for CASSLRGIYNEKLFF.

The V and J genes are TRBV25-1 and TRBJ2-7; 11 bases agree with TRBD1. The V and J ends lost 1 base and 4 bases, in that order; junction bases with no gene match: 3. Germline CDR1 MGHDK, CDR2 SYGVNS. The CDR3 runs 15 residues. The CDR3 here is CASSEWGTGGYEQYF. The CDR3 nucleotides are TGTGCCAGCAGTGAATGGGGGACAGGGGGGTACGAGCAGTACTTC.

This chain connects TRBV7-9 to TRBJ2-3; the match to TRBD2 covers 10 bases. This CDR3 spans 15 amino acids. The V gene end was trimmed by 4 bases and the J gene end by 4 bases; junction bases not matched to a gene: 5. In germline, CDR1 is SEHNR, CDR2 FQNEAQ (reference sequence). CDR3 loop: CASSSSSGRADTQYF. The CDR3 DNA follows: TGTGCCAGCAGCTCTTCCAGCGGGAGGGCAGATACGCAGTATTTT.

This rearrangement joins TRBV6-5 to TRBJ2-5, with 8 nucleotides matching TRBD1. TRBJ2-7 matches the DNA end more closely, so the J call is doubtful. Germline assignment: CDR1 MNHEY and CDR2 SVGAGI. This CDR3 comprises 15 residues. The CDR3 bases are TGTGCCAGCAGTTACTCGACAGGGGTGATATACGAGCAGTACTTC. Residues: CASSYSTGVIYEQYF.